This T cell receptor beta chain was sequenced in a study of cytomegalovirus exposure and HLA in healthy donors. Study outcomes and limitations: Later work associated around 18,000 TCR beta sequences with HLA alleles at 0.05 false discovery rate.

As concerns this clone: No antigen is known for it.

This CDR3 has 15 residues. CDR1 and CDR2 from the germline V gene are SGHRS and YFSETQ. Trimming took off 7 bases at V and 0 bases at J, with 15 bases between the two ends. The PCR contained 60 Vbeta and 13 Jbeta primers. Profiling relied on immunoSEQ multiplex PCR, and the TCRdb table lists in-frame clones only, not all of them. Of some 100,000 clones detected, 75% to 85% appear once; the ten largest clones hold about 4%. The receptor comes from a female donor in good health and CMV-seropositive. V usage is TRBV5-1 and J usage is TRBJ2-3, with a weak D call TRBD2 (6 bases). The sequencing sample was made of PBMCs. This chain's CDR3 is CASASAGTSTDTQYF. DNA for the CDR3: TGCGCCAGCGCTTCAGCGGGTACTAGCACAGATACGCAGTATTTT.